A single T cell receptor (beta chain) is shown here with its context. Resolution of symptoms, clearance, or two negative PCRs was present in recovered Cohort 3 donors. Authors' data handling: Amplification of reference gene primers provided the estimated nucleated cell counts. The data were produced by immunoSEQ multiplex PCR, yet TCRdb's version contains in-frame clones alone and is incomplete. For V, J and clone size, that table is used; D and trimming come from the DNA. The sample consists of some 300,000 clones, about 90% of them appearing once. The data were obtained in a study of blood T cell repertoires in COVID-19. Study overall: Italy, Spain and the United States were the sources of the convalescent and acute COVID-19 samples. From T cells, B-cell-depleted T cells, or PBMCs came the material, which was cDNA or gDNA.

The germline CDR1 and CDR2 sequences are SEHNR and FQNEAQ (reference sequence). Trimming removed 3 bases at V and 4 bases at J, with 7 bases between. The CDR3 sequence is 14 residues long. This chain connects TRBV7-9 to TRBJ1-6, with no clear D. Sequencing was carried out using PBMCs or T cells enriched from blood (not recorded which). This sequence originates from a woman in her 30s who had recovered from COVID-19. For the CDR3, the DNA is TGTGCCAGCAGCTTTACAGATTATAATTCACCCCTCCACTTT. Translating gives CASSFTDYNSPLHF.